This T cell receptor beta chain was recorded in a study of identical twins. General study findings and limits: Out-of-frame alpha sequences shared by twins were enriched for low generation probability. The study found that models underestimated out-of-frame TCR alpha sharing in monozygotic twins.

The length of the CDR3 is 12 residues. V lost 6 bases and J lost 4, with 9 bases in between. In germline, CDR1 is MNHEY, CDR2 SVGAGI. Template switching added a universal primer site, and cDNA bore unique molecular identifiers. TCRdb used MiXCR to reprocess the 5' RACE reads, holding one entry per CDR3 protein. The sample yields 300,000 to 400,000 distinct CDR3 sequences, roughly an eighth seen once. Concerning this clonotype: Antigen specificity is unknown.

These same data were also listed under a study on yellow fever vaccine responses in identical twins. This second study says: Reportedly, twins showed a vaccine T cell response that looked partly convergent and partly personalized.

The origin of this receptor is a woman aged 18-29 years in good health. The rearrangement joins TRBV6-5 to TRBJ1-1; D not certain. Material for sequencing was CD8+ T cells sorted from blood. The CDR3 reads CASRPGPTEAFF. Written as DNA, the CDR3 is TGTGCCAGCAGACCCGGGCCCACTGAAGCTTTCTTT.